The clone carrying this T cell receptor beta chain came up many times. A single record per CDR3 protein comes from TCRdb applying MiXCR to the RT-PCR reads. This table holds 550,000 to 750,000 distinct CDR3 sequences, 12% to 15% found once. From germline, CDR1 is SGHRS and CDR2 YFSETQ. The CDR3 has 14 residues. Unmatched junction bases numbered 1, after V lost 4 bases and J lost 6 bases. The chain has TRBV5-1 and TRBJ2-2; 12 bases match TRBD2. Sequences were obtained from memory CD4+ T cells from blood. The TCR comes from a female donor in good health, serving as a healthy control. CDR3 DNA: TGCGCCAGCAGCCCTAGCGGGAGGGCCGGGGAGCTGTTTTTT. Amino acid sequence: CASSPSGRAGELFF.